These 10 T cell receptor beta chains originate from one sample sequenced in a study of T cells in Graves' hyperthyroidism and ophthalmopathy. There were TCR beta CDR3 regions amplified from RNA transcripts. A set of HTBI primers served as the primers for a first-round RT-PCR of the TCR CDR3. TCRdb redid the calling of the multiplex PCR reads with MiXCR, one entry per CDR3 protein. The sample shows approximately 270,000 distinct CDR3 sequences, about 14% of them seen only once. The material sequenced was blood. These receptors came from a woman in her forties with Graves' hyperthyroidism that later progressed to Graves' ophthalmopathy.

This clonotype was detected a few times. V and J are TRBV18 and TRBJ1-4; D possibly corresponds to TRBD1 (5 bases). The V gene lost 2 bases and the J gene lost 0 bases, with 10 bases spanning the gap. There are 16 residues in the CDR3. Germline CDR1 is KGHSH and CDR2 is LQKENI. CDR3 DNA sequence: TGTGCCAGCTCACCAGAGTACAGGACAACTAATGAAAAACTGTTTTTT. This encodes CASSPEYRTTNEKLFF.

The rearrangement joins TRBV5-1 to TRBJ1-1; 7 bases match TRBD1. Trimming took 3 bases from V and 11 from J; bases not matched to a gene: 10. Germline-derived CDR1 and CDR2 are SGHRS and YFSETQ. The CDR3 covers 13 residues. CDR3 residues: CASSSQGTGAAFF. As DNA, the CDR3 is TGCGCCAGCAGCTCACAAGGTACAGGGGCCGCTTTCTTT.

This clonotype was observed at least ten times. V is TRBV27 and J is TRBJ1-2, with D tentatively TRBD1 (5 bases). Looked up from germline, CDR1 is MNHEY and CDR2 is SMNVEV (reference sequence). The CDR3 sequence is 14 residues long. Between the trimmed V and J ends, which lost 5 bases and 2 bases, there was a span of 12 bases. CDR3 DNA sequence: TGTGCCAGCAGTCCCCGGGGGTCAAACTATGGCTACACCTTC. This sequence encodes CASSPRGSNYGYTF.

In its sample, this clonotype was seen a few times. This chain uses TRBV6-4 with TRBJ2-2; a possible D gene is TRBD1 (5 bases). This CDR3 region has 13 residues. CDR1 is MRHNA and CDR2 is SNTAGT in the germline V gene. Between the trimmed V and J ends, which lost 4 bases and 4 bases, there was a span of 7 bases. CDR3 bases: TGTGCCAGCAGTGGTCAGGGCACCGGGGAGCTGTTTTTT. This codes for CASSGQGTGELFF.

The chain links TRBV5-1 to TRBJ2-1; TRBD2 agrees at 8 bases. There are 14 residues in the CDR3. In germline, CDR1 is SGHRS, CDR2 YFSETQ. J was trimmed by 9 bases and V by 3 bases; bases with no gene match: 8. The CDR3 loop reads CASSSGLVLSEQFF. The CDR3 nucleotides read TGCGCCAGCAGCTCGGGACTAGTCCTTAGTGAGCAGTTCTTC.

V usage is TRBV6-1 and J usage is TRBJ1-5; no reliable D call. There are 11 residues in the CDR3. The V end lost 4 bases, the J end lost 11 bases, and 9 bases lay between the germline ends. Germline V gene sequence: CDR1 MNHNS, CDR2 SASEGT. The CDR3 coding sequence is TGTGCCAGCAGTGGTCGTTGGGCCCAGCATTTT. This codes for CASSGRWAQHF.

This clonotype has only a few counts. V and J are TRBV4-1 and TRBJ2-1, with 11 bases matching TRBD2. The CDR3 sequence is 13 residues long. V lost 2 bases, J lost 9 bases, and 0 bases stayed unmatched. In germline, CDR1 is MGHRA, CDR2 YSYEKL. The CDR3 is CASSQTSGSEQFF. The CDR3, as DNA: TGCGCCAGCAGCCAAACTAGCGGGAGTGAGCAGTTCTTC.

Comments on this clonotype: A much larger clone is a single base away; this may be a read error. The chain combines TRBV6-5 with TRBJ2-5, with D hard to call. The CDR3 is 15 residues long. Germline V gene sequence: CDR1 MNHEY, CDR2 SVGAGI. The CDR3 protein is CASSDSPYHQETQYF. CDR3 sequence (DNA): TGTGCCAGCAGTGACTCCCCCTATCACCAAGAGACCCAGTACTTC.

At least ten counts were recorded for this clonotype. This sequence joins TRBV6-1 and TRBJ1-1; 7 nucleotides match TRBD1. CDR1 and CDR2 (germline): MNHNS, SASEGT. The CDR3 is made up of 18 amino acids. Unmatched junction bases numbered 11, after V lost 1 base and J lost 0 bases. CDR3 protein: CASSEGYRRGFMNTEAFF. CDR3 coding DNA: TGTGCCAGCAGTGAAGGATACCGCAGGGGGTTTATGAACACTGAAGCTTTCTTT.

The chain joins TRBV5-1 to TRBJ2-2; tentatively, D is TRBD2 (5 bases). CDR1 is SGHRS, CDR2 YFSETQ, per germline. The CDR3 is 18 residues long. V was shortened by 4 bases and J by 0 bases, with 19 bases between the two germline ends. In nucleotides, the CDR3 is TGCGCCAGCAGCGGGAGCCATCACGACCGTCCGAACACCGGGGAGCTGTTTTTT. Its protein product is CASSGSHHDRPNTGELFF.